Here is one T cell receptor beta chain with its context. It lacks a known antigen. Base qualities are not provided; no much larger clone lies one nucleotide away. This record belongs to a study of T cell responses to AZD1222 COVID-19 vaccine (dated by TCRdb to about 2021). With respect to the entire study: AZD1222 recipients whose second dose came at about 4 weeks and those whose second dose came at about 12 weeks were combined into one group, since spike-specific TCR depth and breadth did not differ between the two schedules. A total of 233 trial participants underwent TCR sequencing, of whom about 210 had received two doses of AZD1222 and about 25 had received two doses of the MenACWY control vaccine. Trial participants were enrolled by age into subgroups of 18-55, 56-69 and 70-plus years, and 148, 28 and 57 TCR-sequenced participants, respectively, were included in these subgroups. Overall study outcomes, separate from this receptor: Reportedly, close to half of the unique spike-specific TCRs recognized epitopes lying outside the regions that are mutated in the B.1.351 and B.1.1.7 variants. Participants were mostly white British and included more females than males, and it was suggested by the authors that clonal diversity may have been underestimated. Only six AZD1222 recipients were SARS-CoV-2 seropositive at baseline, limiting conclusions about previously exposed vaccinees. After two AZD1222 doses, both the breadth and the depth of spike-specific TCRs were significantly higher than at day 0 and than in MenACWY recipients. The vaccine-associated CD4 TCRs covered the entire spike protein, and the dominant responses fell in regions 160-218 and 743-854. Because no day 14 peak-response samples were available, the repertoires could be characterized only after the peak T cell response. The 56-69-year group was small, and its depth increase did not reach significance, likely because of low power.

The CDR3, from cysteine to phenylalanine, totals 15 residues. The sequence is cut down to CDR3 DNA, 45 bases in frame from base 1. Sequences WSHSY (CDR1) and SAAADI (CDR2) are obtained from the germline V gene. V was cut back by 7 bases and J by 7 bases, leaving a gap of 17 bases between them. The sample's time point, from its label and the paper: baseline before first vaccination. Samples from vaccinated people were obtained from the UK trials COV001 and COV002, which included a single-blind randomized controlled phase 2/3 trial of AZD1222 (ChAdOx1 nCoV-19) in healthy adults. For TCRbeta chain sequencing, PBMC samples were collected from trial participants at day 0 and at day 28 after the second dose. The CDR3 regions of human TCRbeta chains were analyzed by immunosequencing. Per the original workflow: Repertoire TCRs were matched against a reference library of SARS-CoV-2-specific TCRs generated with the MIRA antigen-specificity platform. Breadth was defined as the fraction of unique TCRs that were SARS-CoV-2-associated. Depth was defined as the fraction of total T cells that were SARS-CoV-2-associated. Each spike-specific TCR was assigned to its reactive spike region and to a CD4 or CD8 class using the MIRA data. Log10-transformed breadth and depth values were compared by one-way ANOVA with Sidak's multiple comparisons tests. This is the immuneACCESS table as TCRdb keeps it, with only in-frame sequences that have V and J called. A part of the clones is gone; compared with another copy, unresolved V genes explain less than half, and the rest is unexplained. V, J and clone size are taken as reported in that table, and D and trimming were inferred from the DNA itself. This sample has under 140,000 clones in its table, and roughly 90% of those were observed once. Clones ranked in the top ten supply about 7.8% of the sample.

The V and J genes are TRBV10-2 and TRBJ1-6; the D segment cannot be called with confidence. This sample comprised peripheral blood, obtained on day 0 of AZD1222 vaccination. The source of this sequence is an adult in good health. The sequenced DNA: TGCGCCAGCAAAGTGCAGTTATTCGGCAATTCACCCCTCCACTTT. Its coded protein is CASKVQLFGNSPLHF.